The 28 T cell receptor beta chains presented below share a single source sample, sequenced in a study of Ad26.COV2.S vaccination and SARS-CoV-2 variants (dated by TCRdb to 2020 to 2023). The meaning of the sample's time point label: individuals recovered from natural SARS-CoV-2 infection. Libraries were constructed by the immunoSEQ multiplex PCR assay. In its TCRdb copy, this immuneACCESS table keeps in-frame sequences only and misses some clones. Where compared with another copy, unresolved V genes explain less than half of these, and the others have no known cause. A total of around 350,000 clones appear in this sample, just over 90% of them only once. Under 5% of the sample rests with the top ten. This material consisted of peripheral blood, taken after recovery from COVID-19. The receptor source for this set is a human donor who had recovered from COVID-19.

Concerning this clone itself: Because the CDR3's place on the DNA is in doubt, the DNA is left out and the CDR3 is given as listed by TCRdb. The chain combines TRBV9 with TRBJ2-2; the listed D gene, TRBD1, was not tested against the DNA. The CDR3 has 16 amino acids, counting both end residues. The germline CDR1 and CDR2 sequences are SGDLS and YYNGEE. CDR3 sequence: CASSPFGQGSAGELFF.

CDR3 sequence (DNA): TGTGCCAGCTCACGCGCGGGGACCACCTACGAGCAGTACTTC. Its protein is CASSRAGTTYEQYF. The chain carries TRBV18 and TRBJ2-7; a possible D gene is TRBD2 (6 bases). This CDR3 has 14 residues. Trimming removed 4 bases from V and 2 bases from J, with 12 bases in between. Per the germline V gene, CDR1 is KGHSH and CDR2 is LQKENI.

This sequence joins TRBV7-2 and TRBJ1-4, with TRBD1 identical over 11 bases. CDR3 length: 16 residues. The V gene end was trimmed by 0 bases and the J gene end by 7 bases; junction bases not matched to a gene: 4. From germline, CDR1 is SGHTA and CDR2 FQGNSA. CDR3 sequence reads: CASSLAGTGGTEKLFF. Here the CDR3 DNA reads TGTGCCAGCAGCTTAGCGGGGACAGGGGGAACTGAAAAACTGTTTTTT.

This chain joins TRBV12-5 and TRBJ1-5; 7 nucleotides line up with TRBD1. Germline lookup yields CDR1 LGHNT and CDR2 FRNRAP. The J segment lost 5 bases and the V segment lost 5 bases, leaving 12 bases of the junction unmatched. The CDR3 sequence is 16 residues long. CDR3 region: CASGPDLNRGHQPQHF. The CDR3 DNA reads as TGTGCTAGTGGTCCCGACCTCAACAGGGGACATCAGCCCCAGCATTTT.

In this sample, this clone turned up once. The chain combines TRBV6-1 with TRBJ1-5, with 10 bases that match TRBD1. The V gene's germline CDR1 is MNHNS and CDR2 SASEGT. Trimming removed 3 bases from V and 4 bases from J; junction bases left unmatched: 3. The CDR3 consists of 15 residues. Here the CDR3 reads CASSEMDRGNQPQHF. CDR3 DNA: TGTGCCAGCAGTGAGATGGACAGGGGGAATCAGCCCCAGCATTTT.

The J gene is TRBJ2-7, the V gene TRBV7-8; D possibly corresponds to TRBD2 (6 bases). V was pared by 2 bases and J by 3 bases, with 11 bases between. Germline V gene lookup returns CDR1 SGHVS and CDR2 FQNEAQ. The CDR3 has 14 amino acids. CDR3 loop: CASSLRLGRYEQYF. CDR3 sequence (DNA): TGTGCCAGCAGCTTAAGACTAGGCCGCTACGAGCAGTACTTC.

The chain uses TRBV2 and TRBJ2-1; D is ambiguous. This CDR3 comprises 11 residues. CDR1 and CDR2 (germline): SNHLY, FYNNEI. V lost 4 bases, J lost 9 bases, and 7 bases lay in between. CDR3 DNA sequence: TGTGCCAGCAGTGTGGCTGTTGAGCAGTTCTTC. Residues: CASSVAVEQFF.

The V call is TRBV7-2, the J call TRBJ2-5, with a weak D call TRBD2 (6 bases). The CDR3 runs 15 residues. Germline V gene sequence: CDR1 SGHTA, CDR2 FQGNSA. Trimming took off 1 base at V and 5 bases at J, with 14 bases between the two ends. CDR3 loop: CASSLGPAEGETQYF. The CDR3 nucleotides are TGTGCCAGCAGCTTAGGGCCTGCGGAGGGGGAGACCCAGTACTTC.

This clone was seen a single time. The CDR3 region has the DNA TGTGCCAGCTCACGCGGGTTTAGCACAGATACGCAGTATTTT. As protein: CASSRGFSTDTQYF. The chain combines TRBV27 with TRBJ2-3; D is perhaps TRBD2 (5 bases). The CDR3 consists of 14 residues. With 8 bases removed from V and 0 bases from J, the gap between germline ends came to 12 bases. The V gene's germline CDR1 is MNHEY and CDR2 SMNVEV (reference sequence).

This chain connects TRBV6-6 to TRBJ2-3; 9 bases are shared with TRBD2. The V segment lost 5 bases and the J segment 4 bases; nucleotides outside the gene matches: 10. The length of the CDR3 is 16 residues. The germline gives CDR1 MNHNY, CDR2 SVGAGI (reference sequence). The CDR3: CASSRPSGDLADTQYF. In nucleotides, the CDR3 is TGTGCCAGCAGTAGACCTAGCGGGGATCTTGCAGATACGCAGTATTTT.

The V gene is TRBV6-5, the J gene TRBJ1-1; a possible D gene is TRBD1 (6 bases). Trimming left V 5 bases short and J 4 bases short, with 14 bases between. CDR3 size: 14 residues. CDR1 is MNHEY and CDR2 is SVGAGI in the germline V gene. The CDR3, as DNA: TGTGCCAGCAGTAGAGAAACAGGGCCCACTGAAGCTTTCTTT. Translated, it gives CASSRETGPTEAFF.

The chain combines TRBV7-8 with TRBJ1-2; 7 positions agree with TRBD1. The CDR3 totals 17 residues. V lost 3 bases, J lost 1 base, and 11 bases stayed unmatched. The germline CDR1 and CDR2 sequences are SGHVS and FQNEAQ. The CDR3 DNA sequence: TGTGCCAGCAGCTTGACAGGGATCACCGAATTTAACTATGGCTACACCTTC. Translation: CASSLTGITEFNYGYTF.

This clone has just one count. V is TRBV19 and J is TRBJ1-6; a possible D gene is TRBD1 (5 bases). Germline assignment: CDR1 LNHDA and CDR2 SQIVND (reference sequence). This CDR3 has 17 amino acids. Between the trimmed V and J ends, which lost 4 bases and 0 bases, there was a span of 13 bases. The CDR3 DNA reads as TGTGCCAGTAGTAGAGGGACCGTGACCTCCTATAATTCACCCCTCCACTTT. It translates to CASSRGTVTSYNSPLHF.

This chain uses TRBV19 with TRBJ1-1; a possible D gene is TRBD1 (5 bases). V dropped 2 bases and J dropped 6 bases, with 16 bases sitting between them. The CDR3 is 15 amino acids. In germline, CDR1 is LNHDA, CDR2 SQIVND (reference sequence). The CDR3 coding sequence is TGTGCCAGTAGTATAAGGTTCGGGGGTAGGGCTGAAGCTTTCTTT. It codes for CASSIRFGGRAEAFF.

V usage is TRBV9 and J usage is TRBJ1-2; D uncertain. The CDR3 consists of 12 residues. The V and J ends lost 3 bases and 5 bases respectively, with 8 bases between them. Germline V lookup: CDR1 SGDLS, CDR2 YYNGEE. This CDR3 is CASSARSYGYTF. CDR3 DNA: TGTGCCAGCAGCGCGCGGAGTTATGGCTACACCTTC.

The chain is built from TRBV6-2 or TRBV6-3 and TRBJ1-5, with TRBD1 matching 7 bases. V lost 6 bases to trimming and J lost 0 bases; unmatched junction nucleotides: 17. The CDR3 is 19 amino acids. CDR1 and CDR2 (germline): MNHEY, SVGEGT. Here the CDR3 reads CASSPARDSSLNSNQPQHF. Here the CDR3 DNA reads TGTGCCAGCAGCCCTGCCAGGGACAGTTCCCTAAATAGCAATCAGCCCCAGCATTTT.

This chain joins TRBV15 and TRBJ1-1; tentatively, D is TRBD1 (6 bases). The V end was cut by 1 base, the J end by 2 bases, with 14 bases between. CDR1 is LNHNV, CDR2 YYDKDF, per germline (reference sequence). The CDR3 extends over 16 amino acids. The CDR3 DNA sequence: TGTGCCACCAGCAGAGGAGCGAGGGGGACAAACACTGAAGCTTTCTTT. This codes for CATSRGARGTNTEAFF.

The V gene is TRBV7-6, the J gene TRBJ2-7; 11 bases match TRBD1. From germline, CDR1 is SGHVS and CDR2 FNYEAQ. V was clipped by 5 bases and J by 1 base; unmatched bases: 10. The CDR3 totals 17 residues. CDR3 sequence: CASSLGVGQGASYEQYF. The CDR3 DNA reads TGTGCCAGCAGCCTAGGGGTAGGACAGGGGGCGTCCTACGAGCAGTACTTC.

The chain carries TRBV5-4 and TRBJ1-1; TRBD1 aligns across 7 bases. In germline, CDR1 is SGHNT, CDR2 YYREEE (reference sequence). V gave up 1 base and J gave up 1 base; unmatched junction bases: 7. This CDR3 is 16 amino acids long. CDR3 sequence: CASSLNPGTANTEAFF. The CDR3 DNA reads TGTGCCAGCAGCTTGAACCCCGGGACAGCGAACACTGAAGCTTTCTTT.

Turning to this clone: The germline gene is not matched at one end of the junction; a read error may be the cause. The chain carries TRBV6-1 and TRBJ2-4; weak D call: TRBD2 (6 bases). Germline V CDR1 and CDR2: MNHNS, SASEGT. There are 13 residues in the CDR3. The CDR3 protein is CASSEDPKGLRRF. The CDR3 bases are TGTGCCAGCAGTGAAGATCCGAAGGGACTGCGTCGGTTC.

The rearrangement links TRBV5-1 to TRBJ2-4; 10 nucleotides agree with TRBD2. The CDR3 sequence is 17 residues long. V lost 3 bases and J lost 0; bases outside the gene matches: 6. CDR1 SGHRS and CDR2 YFSETQ come from the germline V gene. CDR3 in amino acids: CASSSFTSGVAKNIQYF. The CDR3 DNA sequence: TGCGCCAGCAGCTCCTTCACTAGCGGGGTAGCCAAAAACATTCAGTACTTC.

The chain links TRBV5-1 to TRBJ1-1; D remains unclear. V lost 0 bases and J lost 0, with 9 bases in between. CDR1 is SGHRS, CDR2 YFSETQ, per germline. There are 15 residues in the CDR3. The chain's CDR3 is CASSLVGAVNTEAFF. Written as DNA, the CDR3 is TGCGCCAGCAGCTTGGTTGGCGCAGTGAACACTGAAGCTTTCTTT.

V and J are TRBV5-6 and TRBJ1-4; D is perhaps TRBD1 (5 bases). V was shortened by 4 bases and J by 2 bases, with 15 bases between the two germline ends. Germline V gene sequence: CDR1 SGHDT, CDR2 YYEEEE. There are 16 residues in the CDR3. The CDR3 sequence: CASSPSGGGTNEKLFF. CDR3 coding DNA: TGTGCCAGCAGCCCCTCCGGGGGGGGGACTAATGAAAAACTGTTTTTT. The full variable domain, completed using reference TRBV5-6 and TRBJ1-4, is DAGVTQSPTHLIKTRGQQVTLRCSPKSGHDTVSWYQQALGQGPQFIFQYYEEEERQRGNFPDRFSGHQFPNYSSELNVNALLLGDSALYLCASSPSGGGTNEKLFFGSGTQLSVL.

This rearrangement joins TRBV18 to TRBJ2-3, with 13 bases matching TRBD2. CDR1 is KGHSH and CDR2 is LQKENI in the germline V gene. The CDR3 sequence is 16 residues long. V was clipped by 4 bases and J by 2 bases; unmatched bases: 3. The CDR3 DNA sequence: TGTGCCAGCTCACGACTAGCGGGGGGTTTCACAGATACGCAGTATTTT. It codes for CASSRLAGGFTDTQYF. The full variable domain, in which reference TRBV18 and TRBJ2-3 provide the parts outside the CDR3, is NAGVMQNPRHLVRRRGQEARLRCSPMKGHSHVYWYRQLPEEGLKFMVYLQKENIIDESGMPKERFSAEFPKEGPSILRIQQVVRGDSAAYFCASSRLAGGFTDTQYFGPGTRLTVL.

This clone was observed a handful of times. The V and J genes are TRBV7-9 and TRBJ1-4; 8 bases align to TRBD1. This CDR3 spans 15 amino acids. Looked up from germline, CDR1 is SEHNR and CDR2 is FQNEAQ (reference sequence). J lost 2 bases, V lost 3 bases, and 2 bases had no gene match. CDR3 sequence (DNA): TGTGCCAGCAGCTTCCGGACAGGGACTAATGAAAAACTGTTTTTT. It is translated as CASSFRTGTNEKLFF.

The V gene is TRBV18, the J gene TRBJ2-2; 10 nucleotides agree with TRBD2. This CDR3 is 20 amino acids long. Germline CDR1 reads KGHSH; CDR2 reads LQKENI. Trimming at V came to 1 base and at J to 2 bases, leaving 13 bases not matched to a gene. The DNA for the CDR3 is TGTGCCAGCTCACCACGAAGATTAGCGGGGGGCAATATTAACACCGGGGAGCTGTTTTTT. It yields the protein CASSPRRLAGGNINTGELFF. The entire variable domain, with the rest obtained from reference TRBV18 and TRBJ2-2, is as follows: NAGVMQNPRHLVRRRGQEARLRCSPMKGHSHVYWYRQLPEEGLKFMVYLQKENIIDESGMPKERFSAEFPKEGPSILRIQQVVRGDSAAYFCASSPRRLAGGNINTGELFFGEGSRLTVL.

V usage is TRBV10-3 and J usage is TRBJ2-7, with D possibly being TRBD2 (6 bases). The CDR3 has 14 residues. CDR1 and CDR2 from the germline V gene are ENHRY and SYGVKD. The V gene lost 6 bases and the J gene lost 2 bases, with 14 bases spanning the gap. CDR3 loop: CAIREGIATYEQYF. The CDR3 DNA sequence: TGTGCCATCAGGGAGGGGATCGCCACCTACGAGCAGTACTTC.

On this clone itself: A read error may account for a junction end that differs from germline. This rearrangement joins TRBV6-5 to TRBJ1-2; D call uncertain. Germline CDR1 and CDR2: MNHEY and SVGAGI. The CDR3 spans 10 residues. CDR3 region: CATYNSGYTF. Here the CDR3 DNA reads TGTGCCACCTATAACTCTGGCTACACCTTC.